The source of this T cell receptor (beta chain) is a study of T cell responses to AZD1222 COVID-19 vaccine. Findings and limits, study-wide: Baseline seropositivity characterized only a handful of AZD1222 recipients. Unmutated variant regions are reportedly targeted by nearly half of spike-specific TCRs.

Worth noting for this clone: The target antigen is unknown.

The table came from immunoSEQ multiplex PCR; TCRdb's copy has only in-frame clones and leaves some out. Among 80,000 or so clones listed, 75% to 95% were seen once. V dropped 4 bases and J dropped 0; count of bases not matched to a gene: 7. The germline V gene encodes CDR1 LGHNA and CDR2 YNFKEQ. CDR3 size: 18 residues. This TCR came from an adult who received the AZD1222 COVID-19 vaccine. V and J are TRBV4-2 and TRBJ2-1; 12 bases are shared with TRBD2. The sample in question was peripheral blood, obtained 28 days after the second AZD1222 dose. DNA of the CDR3: TGTGCCAGCAGCCGGCGGGCTAGCGGGGGGGTCTCCTACAATGAGCAGTTCTTC. Its protein is CASSRRASGGVSYNEQFF.